These 18 T cell receptor beta chains originate from one sample sequenced in a study of cytomegalovirus exposure and HLA in healthy donors. The repertoire was sequenced with immunoSEQ multiplex PCR; TCRdb's copy has only in-frame clones and lacks some. The sample includes 150,000 to 180,000 clones, approximately 86% of them seen just once. The specimen was PBMCs. The receptors come from a human donor in good health.

The chain combines TRBV4-1 with TRBJ1-2; D might be TRBD1 (5 bases). Trimming shortened V by 1 base and J by 6 bases, and 15 bases separated the two germline ends. Germline lookup yields CDR1 MGHRA and CDR2 YSYEKL. The CDR3 loop spans 15 amino acids. The CDR3 DNA reads TGCGCCAGCAGCCAAGGTGCAGGGCTTGGGGATGGCTACACCTTC. Encoded protein: CASSQGAGLGDGYTF.

This rearrangement joins TRBV28 to TRBJ2-7; possibly TRBD2 for D (5 bases). The CDR3 sequence is 15 residues long. Germline V gene sequence: CDR1 MDHEN, CDR2 SYDVKM. Trimming removed 4 bases from V and 1 base from J, with 14 bases in between. The CDR3 DNA is TGTGCCAGCAGTTCCTCGGGGTCCATGTCCTACGAGCAGTACTTC. Its translation: CASSSSGSMSYEQYF.

The chain joins TRBV11-2 to TRBJ2-1, with 11 positions matching TRBD2. CDR1 is SGHAT, CDR2 FQNNGV, per germline. The CDR3 runs 16 residues. The V and J ends lost 4 bases and 2 bases, in that order; junction bases with no gene match: 4. The CDR3 sequence: CASSSLAGEPYNEQFF. As DNA, the CDR3 is TGTGCCAGCAGCTCACTAGCGGGGGAACCCTACAATGAGCAGTTCTTC.

The CDR3 bases are TGTGCCAGCAGCCCCTGGACAGGGTCGGGAAATGAGCAGTTCTTC. This codes for CASSPWTGSGNEQFF. The chain links TRBV7-9 to TRBJ2-1; 8 bases map to TRBD1. Germline CDR1 is SEHNR and CDR2 is FQNEAQ (reference sequence). J lost 7 bases, V lost 5 bases, and 10 bases had no gene match. The length of the CDR3 is 15 residues.

The chain has TRBV28 and TRBJ1-4; the match to TRBD1 covers 9 bases. Germline V CDR1 and CDR2: MDHEN, SYDVKM. The CDR3 is made up of 14 amino acids. The V gene end was trimmed by 5 bases and the J gene end by 4 bases; junction bases not matched to a gene: 2. Here the CDR3 DNA reads TGTGCCAGCAGTGGGACAGGGTTTAATGAAAAACTGTTTTTT. The encoded protein is CASSGTGFNEKLFF.

The chain joins TRBV18 to TRBJ1-1, with D uncertain. Germline V lookup: CDR1 KGHSH, CDR2 LQKENI. The germline V and J ends were trimmed by 5 bases and 2 bases, with 9 bases remaining between them. The CDR3 loop spans 13 amino acids. CDR3 in amino acids: CASSESGNTEAFF. CDR3 DNA sequence: TGTGCCAGCTCAGAGTCAGGAAACACTGAAGCTTTCTTT.

This chain joins TRBV30 and TRBJ1-1; D is uncertain. This CDR3 comprises 13 residues. The V gene lost 1 base and the J gene lost 4 bases, with 10 bases spanning the gap. Germline V gives CDR1 GTSNPN, CDR2 SVGIG (reference sequence). The CDR3 nucleotides read TGTGCCTGGAGTGGCCGGGAGGGCACTGAAGCTTTCTTT. Amino acids: CAWSGREGTEAFF.

CDR3: CASSENRGSTDTQYF. The DNA for the CDR3 is TGTGCCAGCAGTGAAAATAGGGGGAGCACAGATACGCAGTATTTT. The chain has TRBV6-1 and TRBJ2-3; TRBD1 is a possible D gene (6 bases). This CDR3 spans 15 amino acids. Germline V CDR1 and CDR2: MNHNS, SASEGT. The ends were cut back, 2 bases at V and 0 bases at J, with 9 bases in the middle.

This sequence joins TRBV28 and TRBJ1-5, with TRBD1 matching 10 bases. The CDR3 sequence is 16 residues long. The J segment lost 7 bases and the V segment lost 6 bases, leaving 12 bases of the junction unmatched. The germline V gene encodes CDR1 MDHEN and CDR2 SYDVKM. CDR3 loop: CASSRGDRGRGQPQHF. The CDR3 DNA sequence: TGTGCCAGCAGCCGAGGGGACAGGGGAAGGGGGCAGCCCCAGCATTTT. Supplemented by reference TRBV28 and TRBJ1-5, the full variable domain reads DVKVTQSSRYLVKRTGEKVFLECVQDMDHENMFWYRQDPGLGLRLIYFSYDVKMKEKGDIPEGYSVSREKKERFSLILESASTNQTSMYLCASSRGDRGRGQPQHFGDGTRLSIL.

This clone has only one observation. The genes are TRBV6-1 and TRBJ1-4; a weak D match, TRBD1 (5 bases). This CDR3 has 16 amino acids. Trimming took 3 bases from V and 0 from J, leaving 11 bases between them. Germline V gives CDR1 MNHNS, CDR2 SASEGT. CDR3 nucleotides: TGTGCCAGCAGTGACCCCCTGACAGCAACTAATGAAAAACTGTTTTTT. Translation: CASSDPLTATNEKLFF.

The chain has TRBV11-1 and TRBJ1-1, with 8 bases lining up with TRBD1. Germline CDR1 is SGHAT and CDR2 is FQDESV (reference sequence). V was pared by 5 bases and J by 1 base, with 12 bases of the junction left unmatched. CDR3 length: 17 amino acids. DNA of the CDR3: TGTGCCAGCAGCGCAGCCAGGACAGGGAGGTCGAACACTGAAGCTTTCTTT. Amino acids: CASSAARTGRSNTEAFF. The variable domain in full, completed from reference TRBV11-1 and TRBJ1-1, reads EAEVAQSPRYKITEKSQAVAFWCDPISGHATLYWYRQILGQGPELLVQFQDESVVDDSQLPKDRFSAERLKGVDSTLKIQPAELGDSAMYLCASSAARTGRSNTEAFFGQGTRLTVV.

The chain couples TRBV27 to TRBJ1-1, with D perhaps matching TRBD1 (5 bases). Germline loops: CDR1 MNHEY, CDR2 SMNVEV (reference sequence). The CDR3 has 13 residues. V was shortened by 6 bases and J by 0 bases, with 8 bases between the two germline ends. The CDR3 DNA follows: TGTGCCAGCAGGGGACTTCTGAACACTGAAGCTTTCTTT. Translated, it gives CASRGLLNTEAFF.

The chain employs TRBV29-1 and TRBJ2-7; no clear D gene. The CDR3 consists of 15 residues. The ends were cut back, 4 bases at V and 6 bases at J, with 22 bases in the middle. Germline V gene sequence: CDR1 SQVTM, CDR2 ANQGSEA. CDR3 residues: CSVVNDLVLASEQYF. The CDR3, as DNA: TGCAGCGTTGTGAACGATCTAGTCCTGGCCTCCGAGCAGTACTTC.

The chain recombines TRBV5-1 with TRBJ1-1; 7 bases are shared with TRBD1. The germline gives CDR1 SGHRS, CDR2 YFSETQ. There are 14 residues in the CDR3. V shed 4 bases and J 2 bases; nucleotides not matched to a gene: 5. This chain's CDR3 is CASSGDRPNTEAFF. In DNA, the CDR3 is TGCGCCAGCAGCGGGGACAGACCTAACACTGAAGCTTTCTTT.

The gene calls are TRBV15 and TRBJ2-1; 11 nucleotides align to TRBD2. CDR1 is LNHNV and CDR2 is YYDKDF in the germline V gene (reference sequence). Unmatched junction bases numbered 3, after V lost 6 bases and J lost 5 bases. The CDR3 runs 14 residues. The CDR3 loop is CATRETSGNNEQFF. The DNA of the CDR3 is TGTGCCACCAGGGAGACTAGCGGGAACAATGAGCAGTTCTTC.

The chain links TRBV7-8 to TRBJ2-7; D is unresolved. V dropped 5 bases and J dropped 2 bases, with 16 bases sitting between them. The CDR3 length is 15 residues. Germline assignment: CDR1 SGHVS and CDR2 FQNEAQ. The CDR3 bases are TGTGCCAGCAGCAGATTAAGTGCTGAGACCTACGAGCAGTACTTC. Translation gives CASSRLSAETYEQYF.

This rearrangement joins TRBV27 to TRBJ2-7; D ambiguous. Between the trimmed V and J ends, which lost 2 bases and 4 bases, there was a span of 9 bases. Germline V lookup: CDR1 MNHEY, CDR2 SMNVEV (reference sequence). The CDR3 is 13 residues long. CDR3 amino acids: CASSLSTYYEQYF. CDR3 in DNA: TGTGCCAGCAGTTTAAGTACCTATTACGAGCAGTACTTC.

This clone was counted a single time. V usage is TRBV11-3 and J usage is TRBJ2-3; 7 bases match TRBD1. Germline values: CDR1 SGHNT, CDR2 YENEEA. The V segment lost 5 bases and the J segment 6 bases; nucleotides outside the gene matches: 5. This CDR3 is built from 13 residues. CDR3 nucleotides: TGTGCCAGCAGCCGTACAGGGGTGGATACGCAGTATTTT. As protein: CASSRTGVDTQYF.